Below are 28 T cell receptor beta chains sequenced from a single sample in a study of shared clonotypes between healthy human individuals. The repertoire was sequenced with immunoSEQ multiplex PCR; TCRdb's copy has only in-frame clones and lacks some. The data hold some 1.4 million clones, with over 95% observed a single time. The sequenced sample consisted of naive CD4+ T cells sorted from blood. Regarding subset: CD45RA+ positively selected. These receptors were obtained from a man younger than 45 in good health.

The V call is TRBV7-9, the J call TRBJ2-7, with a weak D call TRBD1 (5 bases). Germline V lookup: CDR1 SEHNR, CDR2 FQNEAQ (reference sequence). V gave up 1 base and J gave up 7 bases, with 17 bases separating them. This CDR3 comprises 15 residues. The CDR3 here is CASSLVSPQVGEQYF. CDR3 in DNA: TGTGCCAGCAGCTTAGTATCCCCACAGGTCGGAGAGCAGTACTTC.

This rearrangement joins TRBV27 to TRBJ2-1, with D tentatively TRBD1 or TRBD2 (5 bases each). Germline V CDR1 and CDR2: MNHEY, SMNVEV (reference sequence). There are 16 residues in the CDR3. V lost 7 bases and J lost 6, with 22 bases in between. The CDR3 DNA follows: TGTGCCAGCACTCCTTGGGGGAGCCGGCCGGGCAATGAGCAGTTCTTC. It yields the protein CASTPWGSRPGNEQFF.

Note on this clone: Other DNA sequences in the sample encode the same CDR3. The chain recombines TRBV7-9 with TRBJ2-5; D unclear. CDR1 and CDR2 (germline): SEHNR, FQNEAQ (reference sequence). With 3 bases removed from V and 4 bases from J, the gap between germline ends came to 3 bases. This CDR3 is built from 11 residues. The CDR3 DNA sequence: TGTGCCAGCAGCTTGTTAGAGACCCAGTACTTC. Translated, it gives CASSLLETQYF.

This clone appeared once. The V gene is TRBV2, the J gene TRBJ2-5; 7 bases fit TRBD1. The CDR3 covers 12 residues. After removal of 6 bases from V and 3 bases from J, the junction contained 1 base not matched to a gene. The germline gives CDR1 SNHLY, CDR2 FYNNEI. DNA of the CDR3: TGTGCCAGCAGAGACAGGGAAGAGACCCAGTACTTC. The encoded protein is CASRDREETQYF.

CDR3 sequence: CASSYSGQGATEAFF. In DNA form, the CDR3 reads TGTGCCAGCAGTTACTCGGGGCAGGGTGCAACTGAAGCTTTCTTT. The V and J genes are TRBV6-5 and TRBJ1-1; D is possibly TRBD1 (5 bases). The CDR3 covers 15 residues. Germline CDR1 is MNHEY and CDR2 is SVGAGI. V lost 0 bases and J lost 5, with 13 bases in between.

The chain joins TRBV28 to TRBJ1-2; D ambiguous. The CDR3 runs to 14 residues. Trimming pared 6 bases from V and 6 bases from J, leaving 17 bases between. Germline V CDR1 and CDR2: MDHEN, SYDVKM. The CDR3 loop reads CASSRTGRSNGYTF. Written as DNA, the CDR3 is TGTGCCAGCAGCCGGACGGGGAGAAGTAATGGCTACACCTTC.

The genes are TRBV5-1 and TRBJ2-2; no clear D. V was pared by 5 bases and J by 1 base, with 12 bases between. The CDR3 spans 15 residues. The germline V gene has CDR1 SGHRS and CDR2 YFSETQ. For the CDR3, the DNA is TGCGCCAGCAGTGTGGGATCGTGGAACACCGGGGAGCTGTTTTTT. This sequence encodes CASSVGSWNTGELFF.

In DNA form, the CDR3 reads TGTGCCACCAGCAGAGGCTCAGTTTTCTCCCCTGGGGCCAACGTCCTGACTTTC. Its translation: CATSRGSVFSPGANVLTF. The chain combines TRBV15 with TRBJ2-6, with unresolved D. The germline V gene encodes CDR1 LNHNV and CDR2 YYDKDF (reference sequence). V lost 1 base and J 2 bases, leaving 15 bases between the germline ends. The CDR3 totals 18 residues. Drawing the rest from reference TRBV15 and TRBJ2-6, the complete variable domain is DAMVIQNPRYQVTQFGKPVTLSCSQTLNHNVMYWYQQKSSQAPKLLFHYYDKDFNNEADTPDNFQSRRPNTSFCFLDIRSPGLGDTAMYLCATSRGSVFSPGANVLTFGAGSRLTVL.

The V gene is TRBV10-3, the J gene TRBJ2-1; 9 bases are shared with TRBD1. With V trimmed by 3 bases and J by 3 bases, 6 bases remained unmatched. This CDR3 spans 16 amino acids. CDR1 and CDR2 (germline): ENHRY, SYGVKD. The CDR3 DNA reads TGTGCCATCAGTGAAAGGGGACAGGGTCTCTACAATGAGCAGTTCTTC. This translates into CAISERGQGLYNEQFF.

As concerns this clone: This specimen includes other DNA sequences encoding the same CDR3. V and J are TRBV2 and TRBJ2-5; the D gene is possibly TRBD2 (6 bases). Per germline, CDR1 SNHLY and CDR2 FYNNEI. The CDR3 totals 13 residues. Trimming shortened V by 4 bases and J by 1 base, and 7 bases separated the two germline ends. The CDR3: CASSVGLQETQYF. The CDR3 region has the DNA TGTGCCAGCAGTGTGGGACTCCAAGAGACCCAGTACTTC.

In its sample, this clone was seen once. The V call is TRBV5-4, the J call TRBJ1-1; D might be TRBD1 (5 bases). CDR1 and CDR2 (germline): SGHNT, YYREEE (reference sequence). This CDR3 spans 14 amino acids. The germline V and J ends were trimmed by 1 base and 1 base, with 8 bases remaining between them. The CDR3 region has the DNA TGTGCCAGCAGCTTGCGACAGACGAACACTGAAGCTTTCTTT. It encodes CASSLRQTNTEAFF.

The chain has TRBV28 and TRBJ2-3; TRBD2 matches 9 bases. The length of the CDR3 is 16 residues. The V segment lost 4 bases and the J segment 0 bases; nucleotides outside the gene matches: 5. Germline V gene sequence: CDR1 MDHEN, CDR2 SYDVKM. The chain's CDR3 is CASSSLAGSSTDTQYF. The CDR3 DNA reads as TGTGCCAGCAGTTCCCTAGCGGGATCTAGCACAGATACGCAGTATTTT.

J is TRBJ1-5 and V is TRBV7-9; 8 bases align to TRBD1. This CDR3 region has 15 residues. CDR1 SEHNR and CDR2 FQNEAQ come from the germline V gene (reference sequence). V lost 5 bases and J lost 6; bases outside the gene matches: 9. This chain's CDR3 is CASSPDRGVAQPQHF. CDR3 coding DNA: TGTGCCAGCAGCCCCGACAGGGGAGTTGCTCAGCCCCAGCATTTT.

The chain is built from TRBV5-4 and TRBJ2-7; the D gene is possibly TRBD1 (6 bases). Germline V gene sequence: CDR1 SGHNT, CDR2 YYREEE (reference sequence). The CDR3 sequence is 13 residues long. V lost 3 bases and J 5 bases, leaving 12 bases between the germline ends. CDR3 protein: CASSWTARDEQYF. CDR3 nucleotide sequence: TGTGCCAGCAGCTGGACAGCGCGAGACGAGCAGTACTTC.

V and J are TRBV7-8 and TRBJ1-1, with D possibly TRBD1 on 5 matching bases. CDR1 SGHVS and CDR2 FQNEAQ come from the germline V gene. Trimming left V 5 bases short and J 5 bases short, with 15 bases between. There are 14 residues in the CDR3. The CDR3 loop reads CASSASGTATEAFF. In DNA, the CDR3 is TGTGCCAGCAGCGCCTCCGGGACGGCTACTGAAGCTTTCTTT.

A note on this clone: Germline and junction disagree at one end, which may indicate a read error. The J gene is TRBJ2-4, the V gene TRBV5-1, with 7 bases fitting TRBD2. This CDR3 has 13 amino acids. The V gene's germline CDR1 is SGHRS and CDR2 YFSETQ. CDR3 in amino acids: CASSLGEGSPPRF. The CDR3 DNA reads TGCGCCAGCAGCTTGGGGGAGGGGTCACCTCCTAGGTTC.

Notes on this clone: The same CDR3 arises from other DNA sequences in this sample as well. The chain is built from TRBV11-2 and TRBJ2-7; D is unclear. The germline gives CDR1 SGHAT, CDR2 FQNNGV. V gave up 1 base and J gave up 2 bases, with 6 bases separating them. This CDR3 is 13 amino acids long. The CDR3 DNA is TGTGCCAGCAGCTTAGCAGGTACCTACGAGCAGTACTTC. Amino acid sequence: CASSLAGTYEQYF.

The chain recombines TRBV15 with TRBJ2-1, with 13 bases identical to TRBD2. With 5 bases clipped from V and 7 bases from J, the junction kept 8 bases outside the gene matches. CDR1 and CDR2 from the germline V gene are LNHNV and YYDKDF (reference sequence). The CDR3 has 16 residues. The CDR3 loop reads CATSGTSGRAGNEQFF. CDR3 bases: TGTGCCACCAGCGGAACTAGCGGGAGGGCCGGGAATGAGCAGTTCTTC.

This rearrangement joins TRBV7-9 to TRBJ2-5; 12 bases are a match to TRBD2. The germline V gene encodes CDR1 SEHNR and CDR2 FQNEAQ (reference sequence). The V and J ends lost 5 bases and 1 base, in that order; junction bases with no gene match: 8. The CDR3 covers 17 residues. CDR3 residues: CASSALAGGVPQETQYF. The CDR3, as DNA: TGTGCCAGCAGCGCACTAGCGGGAGGAGTCCCCCAAGAGACCCAGTACTTC.

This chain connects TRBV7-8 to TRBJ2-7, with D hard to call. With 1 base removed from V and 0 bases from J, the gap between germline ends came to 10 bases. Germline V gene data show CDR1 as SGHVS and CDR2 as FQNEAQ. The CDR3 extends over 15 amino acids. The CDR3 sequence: CASSLDVRHSYEQYF. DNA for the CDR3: TGTGCCAGCAGCTTAGATGTGCGACACTCCTACGAGCAGTACTTC.

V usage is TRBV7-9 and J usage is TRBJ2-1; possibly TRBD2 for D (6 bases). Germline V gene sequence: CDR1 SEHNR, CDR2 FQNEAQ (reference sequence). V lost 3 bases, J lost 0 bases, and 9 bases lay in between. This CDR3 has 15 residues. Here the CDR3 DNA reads TGTGCCAGCAGCTTTCTCGGGAGCTCCTACAATGAGCAGTTCTTC. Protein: CASSFLGSSYNEQFF.

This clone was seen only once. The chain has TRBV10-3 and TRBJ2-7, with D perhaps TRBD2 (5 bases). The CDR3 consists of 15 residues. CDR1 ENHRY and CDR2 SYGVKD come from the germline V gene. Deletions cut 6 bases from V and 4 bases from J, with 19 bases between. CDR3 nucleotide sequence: TGTGCCATCAGGCAGGAGGCGGGTTGGGGTTACGAGCAGTACTTC. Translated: CAIRQEAGWGYEQYF.

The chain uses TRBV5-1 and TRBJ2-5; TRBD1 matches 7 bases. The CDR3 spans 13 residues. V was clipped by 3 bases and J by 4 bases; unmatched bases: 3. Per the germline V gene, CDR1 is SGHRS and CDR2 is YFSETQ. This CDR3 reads CASSSYRGETQYF. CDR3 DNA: TGCGCCAGCAGCTCGTACAGGGGAGAGACCCAGTACTTC.

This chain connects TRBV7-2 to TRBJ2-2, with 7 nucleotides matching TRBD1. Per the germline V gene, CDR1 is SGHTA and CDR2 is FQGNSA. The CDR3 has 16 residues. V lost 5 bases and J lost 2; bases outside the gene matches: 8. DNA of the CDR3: TGTGCCAGCAGCCGCAGGGGGACAGCCAACACCGGGGAGCTGTTTTTT. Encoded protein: CASSRRGTANTGELFF.

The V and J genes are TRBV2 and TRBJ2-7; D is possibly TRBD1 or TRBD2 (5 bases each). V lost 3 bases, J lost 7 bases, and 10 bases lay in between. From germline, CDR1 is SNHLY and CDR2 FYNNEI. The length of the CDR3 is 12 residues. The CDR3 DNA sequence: TGTGCCAGCAGTGAGTTGGGGACGGAGCAGTACTTC. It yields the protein CASSELGTEQYF.

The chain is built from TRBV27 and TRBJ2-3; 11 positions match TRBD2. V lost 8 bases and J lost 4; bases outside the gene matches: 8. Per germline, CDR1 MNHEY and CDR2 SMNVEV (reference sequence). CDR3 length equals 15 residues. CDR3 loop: CASLLSGRASDTQYF. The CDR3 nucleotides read TGTGCCAGCTTACTTAGCGGGAGGGCCTCAGATACGCAGTATTTT.

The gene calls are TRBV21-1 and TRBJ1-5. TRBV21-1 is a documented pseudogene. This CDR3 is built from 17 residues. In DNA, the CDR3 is TGTGCCAGCAGCAAAGAAGCGTCAGTACGATGCAGACAGCCCCAGCATTTT. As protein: CASSKEASVRCRQPQHF.

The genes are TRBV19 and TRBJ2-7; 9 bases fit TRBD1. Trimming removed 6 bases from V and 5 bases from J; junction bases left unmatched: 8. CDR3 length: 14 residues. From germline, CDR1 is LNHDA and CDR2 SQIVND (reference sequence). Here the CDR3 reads CASSSQGAGNEQYF. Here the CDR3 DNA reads TGTGCCAGTAGCTCACAGGGGGCCGGAAACGAGCAGTACTTC. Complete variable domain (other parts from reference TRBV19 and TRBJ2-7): DGGITQSPKYLFRKEGQNVTLSCEQNLNHDAMYWYRQDPGQGLRLIYYSQIVNDFQKGDIAEGYSVSREKKESFPLTVTSAQKNPTAFYLCASSSQGAGNEQYFGPGTRLTVT.